These 20 T cell receptor beta chains originate from one sample sequenced in a study of monozygotic twins with inflammatory bowel disease. TCRdb re-called the 5' RACE reads, yielding one record per CDR3 amino acid sequence without DNA. The sample table sets out 300,000 to 400,000 distinct CDR3 sequences. The sample was blood. These receptors were collected from a human donor with ulcerative colitis or Crohn's disease, or a healthy co-twin of an affected twin (not recorded which).

The gene calls are TRBV7-2 and TRBJ2-3. The CDR3 is 12 residues long. Germline CDR1 SGHTA, CDR2 FQGNSA. The chain's CDR3 is CASSLAERTQYF.

V usage is TRBV25-1 and J usage is TRBJ2-7; no DNA is available, so the TRBD1 call from TCRdb remains unchecked. The CDR3 extends over 15 amino acids. In germline, CDR1 is MGHDK, CDR2 SYGVNS. CDR3: CASSGSGTVSYEQYF.

The chain has TRBV6-5 and TRBJ2-5. This CDR3 has 11 residues. Germline-derived CDR1 and CDR2 are MNHEY and SVGAGI. The CDR3 loop reads CASSYRETQYF.

This chain links TRBV4-1 with TRBJ1-4. This CDR3 is 13 amino acids long. CDR1 MGHRA and CDR2 YSYEKL come from the germline V gene. CDR3: CASSLGRIEKLFF.

The rearrangement links TRBV12-3 or TRBV12-4 to TRBJ2-1; TCRdb's D gene call, TRBD2, goes unchecked for lack of DNA. The length of the CDR3 is 14 residues. CDR3 region: CASSLYPRSGEQFF.

The chain has TRBV12-3 or TRBV12-4 and TRBJ2-1; there is no DNA to check the TCRdb D call of TRBD2. This CDR3 spans 17 amino acids. The CDR3 region is CASSLAGGRGAFNEQFF.

The chain combines TRBV20-1 with TRBJ2-3. This CDR3 spans 12 amino acids. Germline CDR1 and CDR2: DFQATT and SNEGSKA (reference sequence). This CDR3 is CSAALSTDTQYF.

The chain links TRBV28 to TRBJ2-5; TCRdb gives TRBD2 as the D gene, but with no DNA this cannot be confirmed. Per the germline V gene, CDR1 is MDHEN and CDR2 is SYDVKM. This CDR3 is built from 17 residues. This CDR3 reads CASSTRLAGAPTETQYF.

This rearrangement joins TRBV5-1 to TRBJ2-1. This CDR3 comprises 11 residues. The V gene's germline CDR1 is SGHRS and CDR2 YFSETQ. CDR3 sequence reads: CASSSDNEQFF.

This chain links TRBV5-1 with TRBJ1-5. The CDR3 consists of 13 residues. The germline V gene has CDR1 SGHRS and CDR2 YFSETQ. CDR3 region: CASSLAGWKPQHF.

This chain uses TRBV7-6 with TRBJ2-2; checking the TCRdb D call of TRBD1 is not possible without DNA. The CDR3 length is 17 residues. Per the germline V gene, CDR1 is SGHVS and CDR2 is FNYEAQ. The chain's CDR3 is CASRRRSGATNTGELFF.

V gene TRBV5-1 combines with J gene TRBJ2-5; TCRdb reports TRBD1, a call that lacks DNA to check it against. The CDR3 has 14 amino acids. Germline V gives CDR1 SGHRS, CDR2 YFSETQ. CDR3 loop: CASSSPGGQETQYF.

The chain uses TRBV7-9 and TRBJ1-2. The CDR3 runs to 13 residues. Germline lookup yields CDR1 SEHNR and CDR2 FQNEAQ (reference sequence). This CDR3 is CASSLYGVGGYTF.

The rearrangement uses TRBV5-1 and TRBJ2-7; the D gene TCRdb calls, TRBD1, cannot be checked with no DNA. The CDR3 is made up of 14 amino acids. Per germline, CDR1 SGHRS and CDR2 YFSETQ. CDR3 amino acids: CASSLGTGGYEQYF.

This rearrangement joins TRBV27 to TRBJ2-7; TCRdb outputs TRBD1, but without DNA this stays unchecked. CDR3 size: 14 residues. The germline V gene has CDR1 MNHEY and CDR2 SMNVEV (reference sequence). This chain's CDR3 is CASRRQGVAYEQYF.

V is TRBV30 and J is TRBJ2-2; TCRdb gives TRBD2 as the D gene, but with no DNA this cannot be confirmed. From germline, CDR1 is GTSNPN and CDR2 SVGIG (reference sequence). CDR3 length: 18 amino acids. This CDR3 reads CALPGRLAGKTNTGELFF.

This chain links TRBV3-1 with TRBJ2-7. The CDR3 is made up of 12 amino acids. From germline, CDR1 is LGHDT and CDR2 YNNKEL (reference sequence). The CDR3: CASSHNDYEQYF.

This chain links TRBV29-1 with TRBJ2-5; TCRdb's assignment of TRBD2 cannot be checked, as there is no DNA. Germline loops: CDR1 SQVTM, CDR2 ANQGSEA. This CDR3 comprises 13 residues. This CDR3 reads CSVDSGDQETQYF.

The chain is built from TRBV11-1 and TRBJ2-6; TCRdb lists TRBD2, though no DNA is available to test this call. The germline V gene has CDR1 SGHAT and CDR2 FQDESV (reference sequence). The CDR3 totals 18 residues. The CDR3 protein is CASSSGLAVPLGANVLTF.

This CDR3 reads CASSMGENSPLHF. The V gene is TRBV5-1, the J gene TRBJ1-6; the TRBD1 assignment by TCRdb is unverifiable without DNA. The CDR3 covers 13 residues. The V gene's germline CDR1 is SGHRS and CDR2 YFSETQ.